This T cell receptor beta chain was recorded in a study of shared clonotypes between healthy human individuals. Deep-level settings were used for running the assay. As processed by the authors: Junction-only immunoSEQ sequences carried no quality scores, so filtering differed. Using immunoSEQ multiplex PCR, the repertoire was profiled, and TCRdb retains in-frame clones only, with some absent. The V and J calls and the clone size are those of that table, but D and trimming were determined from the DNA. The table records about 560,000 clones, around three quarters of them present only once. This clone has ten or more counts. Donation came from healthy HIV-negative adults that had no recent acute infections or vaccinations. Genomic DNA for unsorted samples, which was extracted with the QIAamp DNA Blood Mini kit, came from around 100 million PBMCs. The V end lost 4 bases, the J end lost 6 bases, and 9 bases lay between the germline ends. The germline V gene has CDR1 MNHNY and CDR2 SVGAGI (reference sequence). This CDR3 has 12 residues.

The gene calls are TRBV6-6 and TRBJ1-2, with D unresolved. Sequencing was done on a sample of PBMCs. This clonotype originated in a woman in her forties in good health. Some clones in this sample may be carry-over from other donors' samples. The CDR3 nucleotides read TGTGCCAGCAGTTCCGCCTCAGATGGCTACACCTTC. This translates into CASSSASDGYTF.